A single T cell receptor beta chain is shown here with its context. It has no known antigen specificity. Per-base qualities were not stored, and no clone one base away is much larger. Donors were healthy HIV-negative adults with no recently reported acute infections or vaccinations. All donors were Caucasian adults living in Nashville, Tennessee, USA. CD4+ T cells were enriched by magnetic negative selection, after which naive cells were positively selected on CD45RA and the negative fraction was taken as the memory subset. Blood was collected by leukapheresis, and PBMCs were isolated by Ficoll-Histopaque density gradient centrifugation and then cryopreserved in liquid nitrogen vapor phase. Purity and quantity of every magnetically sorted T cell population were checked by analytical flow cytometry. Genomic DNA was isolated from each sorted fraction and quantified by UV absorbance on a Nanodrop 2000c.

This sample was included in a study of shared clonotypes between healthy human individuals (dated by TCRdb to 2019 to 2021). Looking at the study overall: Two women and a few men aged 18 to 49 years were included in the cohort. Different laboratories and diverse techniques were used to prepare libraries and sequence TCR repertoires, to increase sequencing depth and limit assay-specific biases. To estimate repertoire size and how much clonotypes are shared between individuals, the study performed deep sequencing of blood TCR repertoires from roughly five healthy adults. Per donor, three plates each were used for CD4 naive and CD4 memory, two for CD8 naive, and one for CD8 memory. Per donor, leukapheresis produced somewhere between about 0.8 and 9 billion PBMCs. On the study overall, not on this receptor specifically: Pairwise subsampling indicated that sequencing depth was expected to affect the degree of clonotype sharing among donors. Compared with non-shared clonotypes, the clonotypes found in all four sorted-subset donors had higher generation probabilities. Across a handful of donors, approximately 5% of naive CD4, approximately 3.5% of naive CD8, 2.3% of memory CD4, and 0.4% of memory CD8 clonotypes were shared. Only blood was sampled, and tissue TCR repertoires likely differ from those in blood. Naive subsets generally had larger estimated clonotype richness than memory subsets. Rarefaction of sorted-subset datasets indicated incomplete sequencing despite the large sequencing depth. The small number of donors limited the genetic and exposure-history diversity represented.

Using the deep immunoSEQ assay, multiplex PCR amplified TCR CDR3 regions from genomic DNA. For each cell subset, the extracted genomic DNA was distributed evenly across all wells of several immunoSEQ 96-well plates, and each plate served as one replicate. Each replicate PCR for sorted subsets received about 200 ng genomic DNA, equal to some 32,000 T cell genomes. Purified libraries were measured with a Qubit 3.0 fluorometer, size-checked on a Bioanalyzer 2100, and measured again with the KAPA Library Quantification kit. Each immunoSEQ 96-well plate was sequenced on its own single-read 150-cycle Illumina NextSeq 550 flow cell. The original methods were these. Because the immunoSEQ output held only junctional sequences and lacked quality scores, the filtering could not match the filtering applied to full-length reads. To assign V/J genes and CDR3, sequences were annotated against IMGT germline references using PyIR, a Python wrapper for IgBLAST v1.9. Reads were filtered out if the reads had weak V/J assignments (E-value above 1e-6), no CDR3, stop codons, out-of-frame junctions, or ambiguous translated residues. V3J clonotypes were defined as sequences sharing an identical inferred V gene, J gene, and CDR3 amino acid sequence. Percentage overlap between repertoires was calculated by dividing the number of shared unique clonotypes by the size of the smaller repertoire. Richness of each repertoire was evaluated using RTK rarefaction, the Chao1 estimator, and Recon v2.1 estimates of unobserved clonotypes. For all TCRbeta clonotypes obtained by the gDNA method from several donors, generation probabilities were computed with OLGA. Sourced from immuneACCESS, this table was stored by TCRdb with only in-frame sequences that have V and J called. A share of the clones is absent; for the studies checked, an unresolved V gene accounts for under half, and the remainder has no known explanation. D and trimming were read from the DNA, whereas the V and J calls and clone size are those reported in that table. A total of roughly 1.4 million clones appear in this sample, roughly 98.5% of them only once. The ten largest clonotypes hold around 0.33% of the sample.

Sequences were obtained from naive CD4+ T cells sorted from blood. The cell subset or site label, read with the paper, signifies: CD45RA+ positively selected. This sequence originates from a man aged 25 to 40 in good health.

The nucleotide sequence is given as TGCGCCAGCAGCCGGGGGGTTGGCTACGAGCAGTACTTC. It specifies CASSRGVGYEQYF. The sequence is built from TRBV4-3 and TRBJ2-7; TRBD2 is a weak D gene call, 6 bases matching. The V end loses 4 bases and the J end loses 3 bases, and a stretch of 10 bases separates them. From a lookup of the germline V gene, CDR1 and CDR2 are LGHNA and YSLEER. From cysteine to phenylalanine, the CDR3 is 13 amino acids long. Only the CDR3 DNA is retained, 39 bases long and in frame from the first base.